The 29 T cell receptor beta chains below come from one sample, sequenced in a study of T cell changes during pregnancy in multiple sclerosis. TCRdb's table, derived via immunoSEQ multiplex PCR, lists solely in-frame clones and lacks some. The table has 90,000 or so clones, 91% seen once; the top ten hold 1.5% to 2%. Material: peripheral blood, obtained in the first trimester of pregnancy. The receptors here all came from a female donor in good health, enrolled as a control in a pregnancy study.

CDR3 sequence: CASSGGDSRYEQYF. CDR3 nucleotide sequence: TGTGCCAGCAGCGGCGGGGATTCGCGCTACGAGCAGTACTTC. The chain recombines TRBV5-6 with TRBJ2-7, with a tentative D call TRBD2 (6 bases). The CDR3 covers 14 residues. V lost 4 bases and J lost 3, with 14 bases in between. Germline CDR1 and CDR2: SGHDT and YYEEEE. The whole variable domain, filled in from reference TRBV5-6 and TRBJ2-7, reads DAGVTQSPTHLIKTRGQQVTLRCSPKSGHDTVSWYQQALGQGPQFIFQYYEEEERQRGNFPDRFSGHQFPNYSSELNVNALLLGDSALYLCASSGGDSRYEQYFGPGTRLTVT.

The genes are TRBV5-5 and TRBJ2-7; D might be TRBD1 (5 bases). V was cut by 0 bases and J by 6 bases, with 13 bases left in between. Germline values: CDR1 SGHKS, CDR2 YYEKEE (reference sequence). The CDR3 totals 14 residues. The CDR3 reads CASSLERGVREQYF. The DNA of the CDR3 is TGTGCCAGCAGCTTGGAAAGGGGCGTCCGCGAGCAGTACTTC.

CDR3: CASSPRLAANTGELFF. CDR3 DNA sequence: TGTGCCAGCAGCCCGAGACTAGCGGCGAACACCGGGGAGCTGTTTTTT. The gene calls are TRBV2 and TRBJ2-2, with 9 nucleotides matching TRBD2. This CDR3 spans 16 amino acids. From germline, CDR1 is SNHLY and CDR2 FYNNEI. With V trimmed by 6 bases and J by 0 bases, 5 bases remained unmatched.

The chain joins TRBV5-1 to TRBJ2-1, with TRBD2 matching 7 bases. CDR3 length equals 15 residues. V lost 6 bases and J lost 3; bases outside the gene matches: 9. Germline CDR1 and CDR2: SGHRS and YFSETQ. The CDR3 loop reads CASTAGEGNYNEQFF. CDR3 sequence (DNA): TGCGCCAGCACCGCCGGGGAGGGGAACTACAATGAGCAGTTCTTC.

The CDR3, as DNA: TGTGCCAGCAGCTTATCAATGACTGGGTGGGGCCACGAGCAGTACTTC. Translation: CASSLSMTGWGHEQYF. V and J are TRBV7-9 and TRBJ2-7, with TRBD1 as a possible D gene (5 bases). Trimming took 2 bases from V and 5 from J, leaving 19 bases between them. The germline gives CDR1 SEHNR, CDR2 FQNEAQ (reference sequence). There are 16 residues in the CDR3.

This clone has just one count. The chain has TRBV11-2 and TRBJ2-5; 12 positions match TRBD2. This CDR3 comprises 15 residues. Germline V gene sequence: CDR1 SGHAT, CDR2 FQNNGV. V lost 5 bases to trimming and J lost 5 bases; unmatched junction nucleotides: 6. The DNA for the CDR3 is TGTGCCAGCAGCAAAGGGACTAGCGGGTGGGAGACCCAGTACTTC. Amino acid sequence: CASSKGTSGWETQYF.

The CDR3 bases are TGTGCCAGCAGCTTTCAGGGGGCCCGTGGGTCCTACAATGAGCAGTTCTTC. Translated, it gives CASSFQGARGSYNEQFF. The rearrangement joins TRBV7-2 to TRBJ2-1; TRBD1 matches at 8 bases. V gave up 3 bases and J gave up 1 base; unmatched junction bases: 8. The CDR3 totals 17 residues. Germline assignment: CDR1 SGHTA and CDR2 FQGNSA.

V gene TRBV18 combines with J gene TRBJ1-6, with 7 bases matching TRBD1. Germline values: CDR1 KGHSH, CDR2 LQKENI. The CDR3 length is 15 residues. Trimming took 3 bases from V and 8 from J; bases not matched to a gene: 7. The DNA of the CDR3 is TGTGCCAGCTCACCGAAGGACAGGCATCATTCACCCCTCCACTTT. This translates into CASSPKDRHHSPLHF.

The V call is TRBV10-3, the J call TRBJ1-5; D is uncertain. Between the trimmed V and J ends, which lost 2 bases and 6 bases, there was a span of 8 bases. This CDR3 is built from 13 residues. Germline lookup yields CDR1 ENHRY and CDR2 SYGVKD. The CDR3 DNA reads TGTGCCATCAGTGAGACCACTGCTCAGCCCCAGCATTTT. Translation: CAISETTAQPQHF.

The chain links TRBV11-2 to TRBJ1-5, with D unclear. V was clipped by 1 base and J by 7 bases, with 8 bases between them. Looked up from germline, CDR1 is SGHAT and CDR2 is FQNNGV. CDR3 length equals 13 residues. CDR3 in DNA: TGTGCCAGCAGCTTAGGAGGAGGGCAGCCCCAGCATTTT. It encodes CASSLGGGQPQHF.

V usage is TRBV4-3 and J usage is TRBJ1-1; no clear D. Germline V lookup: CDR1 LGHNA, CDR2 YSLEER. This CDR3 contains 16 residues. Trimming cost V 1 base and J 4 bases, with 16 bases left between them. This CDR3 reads CASSQVSNSLSTEAFF. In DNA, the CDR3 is TGCGCCAGCAGCCAAGTTTCGAACAGCCTGAGCACTGAAGCTTTCTTT.

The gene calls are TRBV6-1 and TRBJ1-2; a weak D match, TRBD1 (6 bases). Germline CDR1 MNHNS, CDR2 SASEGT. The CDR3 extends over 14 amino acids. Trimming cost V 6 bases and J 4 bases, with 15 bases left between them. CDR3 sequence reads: CASRGAGHSYGYTF. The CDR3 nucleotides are TGTGCCAGCAGAGGAGCGGGACACTCCTATGGCTACACCTTC.

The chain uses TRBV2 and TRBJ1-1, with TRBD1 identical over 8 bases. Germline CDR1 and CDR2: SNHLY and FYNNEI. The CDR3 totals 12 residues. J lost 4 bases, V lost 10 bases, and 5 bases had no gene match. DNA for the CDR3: TGTGCCACCAGGACAGGGAGCACTGAAGCTTTCTTT. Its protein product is CATRTGSTEAFF.

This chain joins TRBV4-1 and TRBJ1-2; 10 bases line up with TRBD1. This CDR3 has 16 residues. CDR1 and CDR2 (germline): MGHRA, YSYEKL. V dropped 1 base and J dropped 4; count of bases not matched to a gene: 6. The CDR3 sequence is CASSQAGQGYGYGYTF. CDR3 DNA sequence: TGCGCCAGCAGCCAAGCGGGACAGGGGTACGGCTATGGCTACACCTTC.

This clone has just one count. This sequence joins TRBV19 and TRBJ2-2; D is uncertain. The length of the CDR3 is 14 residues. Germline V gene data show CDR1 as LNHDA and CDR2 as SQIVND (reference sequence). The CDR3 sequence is CASRLYSYTGELFF. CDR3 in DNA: TGTGCTAGTCGTTTGTACAGTTACACCGGGGAGCTGTTTTTT.

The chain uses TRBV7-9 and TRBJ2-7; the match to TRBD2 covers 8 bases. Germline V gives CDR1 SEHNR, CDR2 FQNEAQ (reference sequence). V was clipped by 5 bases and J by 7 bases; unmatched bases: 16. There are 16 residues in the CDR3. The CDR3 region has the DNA TGTGCCAGCAGCCTCACTAGCGGTTGGGCAGAATCGGAGCAGTACTTC. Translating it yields CASSLTSGWAESEQYF. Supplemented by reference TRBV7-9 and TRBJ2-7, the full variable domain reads DTGVSQNPRHKITKRGQNVTFRCDPISEHNRLYWYRQTLGQGPEFLTYFQNEAQLEKSRLLSDRFSAERPKGSFSTLEIQRTEQGDSAMYLCASSLTSGWAESEQYFGPGTRLTVT.

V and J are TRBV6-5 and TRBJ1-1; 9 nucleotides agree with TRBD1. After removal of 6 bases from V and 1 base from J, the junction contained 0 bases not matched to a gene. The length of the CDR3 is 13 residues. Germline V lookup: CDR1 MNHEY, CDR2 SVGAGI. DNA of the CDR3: TGTGCCAGCAGGGACAGGGGGAACACTGAAGCTTTCTTT. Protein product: CASRDRGNTEAFF.

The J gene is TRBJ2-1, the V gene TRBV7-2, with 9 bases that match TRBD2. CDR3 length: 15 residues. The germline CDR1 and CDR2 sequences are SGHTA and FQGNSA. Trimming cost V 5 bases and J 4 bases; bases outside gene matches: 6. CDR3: CASSPGSGGYNEQFF. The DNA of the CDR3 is TGTGCCAGCAGCCCCGGGAGCGGGGGGTACAATGAGCAGTTCTTC.

The CDR3 spells CASSYSSSGDYNEQFF. The DNA of the CDR3 is TGTGCCAGCAGTTACTCGTCTAGCGGGGATTACAATGAGCAGTTCTTC. The V and J genes are TRBV6-5 and TRBJ2-1; 9 bases line up with TRBD2. The CDR3 is 16 amino acids. CDR1 is MNHEY, CDR2 SVGAGI, per germline. The ends lost 0 bases at V and 4 bases at J; junction bases unmatched: 4.

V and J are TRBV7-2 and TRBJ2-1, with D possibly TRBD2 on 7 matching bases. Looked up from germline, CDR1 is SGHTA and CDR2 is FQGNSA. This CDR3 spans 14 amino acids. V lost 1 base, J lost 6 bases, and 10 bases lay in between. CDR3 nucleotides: TGTGCCAGCAGCTTAGAGGGAGGGGGCAATGAGCAGTTCTTC. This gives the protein CASSLEGGGNEQFF.

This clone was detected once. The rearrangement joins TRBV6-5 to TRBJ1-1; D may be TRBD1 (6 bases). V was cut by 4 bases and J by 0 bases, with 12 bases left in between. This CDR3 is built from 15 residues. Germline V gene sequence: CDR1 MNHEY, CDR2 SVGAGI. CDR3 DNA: TGTGCCAGCAGTTGGGTAGGGGGAATGAACACTGAAGCTTTCTTT. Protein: CASSWVGGMNTEAFF.

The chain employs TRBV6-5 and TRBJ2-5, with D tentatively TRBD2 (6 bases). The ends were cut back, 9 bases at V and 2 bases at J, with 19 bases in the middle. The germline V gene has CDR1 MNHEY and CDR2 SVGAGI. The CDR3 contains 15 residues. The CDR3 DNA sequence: TGTGCCAGTGCGCTAGCGCGGGGAATGCAAGAGACCCAGTACTTC. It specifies CASALARGMQETQYF.

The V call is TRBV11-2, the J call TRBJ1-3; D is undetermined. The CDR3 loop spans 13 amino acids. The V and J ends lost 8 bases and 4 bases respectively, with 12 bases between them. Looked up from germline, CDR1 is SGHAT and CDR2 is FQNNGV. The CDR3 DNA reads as TGTGCCAGCGGCCGGGGAACCGGAAACACCATATATTTT. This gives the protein CASGRGTGNTIYF.

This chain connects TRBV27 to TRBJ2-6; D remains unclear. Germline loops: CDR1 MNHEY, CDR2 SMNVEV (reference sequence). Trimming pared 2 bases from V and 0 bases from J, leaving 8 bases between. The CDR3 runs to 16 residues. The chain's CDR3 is CASSLTPGSGANVLTF. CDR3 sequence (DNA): TGTGCCAGCAGTTTAACCCCGGGCTCTGGGGCCAACGTCCTGACTTTC.

The CDR3 region is CASRLTLASTDTQYF. As DNA, the CDR3 is TGTGCCAGCAGGCTGACCCTAGCGAGCACAGATACGCAGTATTTT. V usage is TRBV2 and J usage is TRBJ2-3, with D perhaps matching TRBD2 (6 bases). The germline V and J ends were trimmed by 6 bases and 0 bases, with 13 bases remaining between them. This CDR3 is built from 15 residues. Germline V lookup: CDR1 SNHLY, CDR2 FYNNEI.

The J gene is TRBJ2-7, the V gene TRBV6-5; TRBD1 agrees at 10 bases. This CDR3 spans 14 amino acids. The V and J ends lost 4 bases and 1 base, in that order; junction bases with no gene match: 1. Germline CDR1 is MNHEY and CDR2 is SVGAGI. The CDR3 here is CASSWDRGSYEQYF. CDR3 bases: TGTGCCAGCAGTTGGGACAGGGGATCCTACGAGCAGTACTTC.

CDR3 sequence reads: CASSDLQGSDYEQYF. The CDR3 region has the DNA TGTGCCAGCAGTGATCTACAGGGTTCTGACTACGAGCAGTACTTC. The chain combines TRBV2 with TRBJ2-7, with a possible D match to TRBD1 (6 bases). Trimming removed 3 bases from V and 3 bases from J, with 15 bases in between. This CDR3 is built from 15 residues. CDR1 is SNHLY, CDR2 FYNNEI, per germline. Filled out from reference TRBV2 and TRBJ2-7, the complete variable domain reads EPEVTQTPSHQVTQMGQEVILRCVPISNHLYFYWYRQILGQKVEFLVSFYNNEISEKSEIFDDQFSVERPDGSNFTLKIRSTKLEDSAMYFCASSDLQGSDYEQYFGPGTRLTVT.

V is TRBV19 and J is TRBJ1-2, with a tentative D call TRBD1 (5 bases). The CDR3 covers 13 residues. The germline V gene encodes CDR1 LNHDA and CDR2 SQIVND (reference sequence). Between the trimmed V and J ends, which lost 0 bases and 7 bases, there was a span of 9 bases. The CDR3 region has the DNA TGTGCCAGTAGTATAGACAGGGCCCCTGGCTACACCTTC. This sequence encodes CASSIDRAPGYTF.

The CDR3: CASSPTGWRRETQYF. The CDR3 DNA sequence: TGTGCCAGCAGCCCCACAGGGTGGAGGCGAGAGACCCAGTACTTC. The genes are TRBV7-9 and TRBJ2-5; weak D call: TRBD1 (6 bases). CDR1 SEHNR and CDR2 FQNEAQ come from the germline V gene (reference sequence). Trimming left V 5 bases short and J 4 bases short, with 17 bases between. CDR3 length: 15 amino acids.